Presented here are 6 T cell receptor beta chains from one specimen sequenced in a study of blood T cell repertoires in COVID-19. Sequencing was performed with immunoSEQ multiplex PCR; in TCRdb, only in-frame clones are kept and a portion is missing. This sample yields about 180,000 clones, of which around 84% are seen a single time; roughly 7% belongs to the top ten. Sequences were obtained from peripheral blood. The receptors were gathered from a man aged 45-65 years with active or convalescent COVID-19.

In this sample, this clone turned up many times. V usage is TRBV2 and J usage is TRBJ2-7; 7 bases are shared with TRBD1. With V trimmed by 2 bases and J by 3 bases, 4 bases remained unmatched. Per the germline V gene, CDR1 is SNHLY and CDR2 is FYNNEI. The CDR3 runs to 14 residues. CDR3 DNA sequence: TGTGCCAGCAGTGAAAACCGGGACAGCTACGAGCAGTACTTC. Its protein is CASSENRDSYEQYF.

The rearrangement joins TRBV5-1 to TRBJ2-1; 9 bases align to TRBD1. V trimming: 0 bases; J trimming: 9 bases; junction bases outside the gene matches: 7. The germline CDR1 and CDR2 sequences are SGHRS and YFSETQ. This CDR3 contains 15 residues. CDR3 coding DNA: TGCGCCAGCAGCTTGGGGGACAGGGATGTGTGTGAGCAGTTCTTC. This gives the protein CASSLGDRDVCEQFF. The full variable domain, rest sourced from reference TRBV5-1 and TRBJ2-1, is KAGVTQTPRYLIKTRGQQVTLSCSPISGHRSVSWYQQTPGQGLQFLFEYFSETQRNKGNFPGRFSGRQFSNSRSEMNVSTLELGDSALYLCASSLGDRDVCEQFFGPGTRLTVL.

This chain connects TRBV24-1 to TRBJ1-2; D not certain. This CDR3 spans 12 amino acids. Per the germline V gene, CDR1 is KGHDR and CDR2 is SFDVKD. Between the trimmed V and J ends, which lost 9 bases and 7 bases, there was a span of 14 bases. The CDR3 DNA reads TGTGCCACCTCTGAGTCGACAACTGGCTACACCTTC. This sequence encodes CATSESTTGYTF.

In this sample, this clone turned up a few times. The chain couples TRBV6-5 to TRBJ2-5; a weak D match, TRBD1 (6 bases). V lost 6 bases and J lost 5, with 13 bases in between. There are 13 residues in the CDR3. Germline V CDR1 and CDR2: MNHEY, SVGAGI. The CDR3 region has the DNA TGTGCCAGCAGCGATCACAGGGCTGAGACCCAGTACTTC. Translation: CASSDHRAETQYF.

This rearrangement joins TRBV27 to TRBJ2-2, with 14 bases matching TRBD2. The CDR3 contains 15 residues. V gave up 3 bases and J gave up 6 bases; unmatched junction bases: 0. The V gene's germline CDR1 is MNHEY and CDR2 SMNVEV (reference sequence). The CDR3 region is CASSLGLAGAGELFF. For the CDR3, the DNA is TGTGCCAGCAGTTTGGGACTAGCGGGAGCCGGGGAGCTGTTTTTT.

CDR3 sequence (DNA): TGCAGCGCTGGAGGTGGGATTGGCAATCAGCCCCAGCATTTT. This encodes CSAGGGIGNQPQHF. The chain uses TRBV29-1 and TRBJ1-5; no firm D call. CDR1 is SQVTM, CDR2 ANQGSEA, per germline. The CDR3 sequence is 14 residues long. V was cut by 7 bases and J by 2 bases, with 15 bases left in between.